What follows are 29 T cell receptor beta chains derived from one specimen sequenced in a study of OX40 agonist ivuxolimab in advanced cancers. Produced via immunoSEQ multiplex PCR; TCRdb's table is partial and in-frame only. The data show around 37,000 clones, with roughly four fifths seen just once and approximately 21% held by the top ten. The sample consisted of CD4+ or CD8+ T cells sorted from blood, taken in a trial of the OX40 agonist ivuxolimab. All receptors derive from an adult with an advanced solid tumor such as melanoma, head and neck, liver or kidney cancer.

Regarding this clone: Without the conserved terminal phenylalanine or tryptophan, this CDR3 likely stems from a read error. This chain connects TRBV15 to TRBJ1-2, with a possible D match to TRBD1 (5 bases). The CDR3 has 13 amino acids. V lost 5 bases and J lost 2, with 9 bases in between. Germline loops: CDR1 LNHNV, CDR2 YYDKDF (reference sequence). In nucleotides, the CDR3 is TGTGCCACCAGCGACCGGGACAACTATGGCTACACCCTC. It specifies CATSDRDNYGYTL.

The chain employs TRBV29-1 and TRBJ1-1, with D possibly TRBD1 on 6 matching bases. The CDR3 covers 12 residues. Germline V gives CDR1 SQVTM, CDR2 ANQGSEA. Trimming cost V 6 bases and J 1 base, with 9 bases left between them. CDR3 in DNA: TGCAGCGTCAGGGGTGCGAACACTGAAGCTTTCTTT. It codes for CSVRGANTEAFF.

The V call is TRBV5-1, the J call TRBJ2-7; 12 positions agree with TRBD2. The CDR3 contains 14 residues. The germline gives CDR1 SGHRS, CDR2 YFSETQ. V shed 4 bases, J shed 5 bases, and the junction held 4 bases outside the gene matches. The CDR3 reads CASSPGLAGNEQYF. The CDR3 nucleotides read TGCGCCAGCAGCCCTGGACTAGCGGGAAACGAGCAGTACTTC.

This chain joins TRBV5-6 and TRBJ2-5; 10 bases match TRBD2. Germline V CDR1 and CDR2: SGHDT, YYEEEE. This CDR3 contains 16 residues. The junction had 9 bases not matched to a gene; V was cut back by 2 bases and J by 5 bases. CDR3 residues: CASSFPLAGAGETQYF. As DNA, the CDR3 is TGTGCCAGCAGCTTCCCCCTAGCGGGAGCCGGGGAGACCCAGTACTTC. Full variable domain (remainder filled in from reference TRBV5-6 and TRBJ2-5): DAGVTQSPTHLIKTRGQQVTLRCSPKSGHDTVSWYQQALGQGPQFIFQYYEEEERQRGNFPDRFSGHQFPNYSSELNVNALLLGDSALYLCASSFPLAGAGETQYFGPGTRLLVL.

V is TRBV9 and J is TRBJ2-3; 10 bases line up with TRBD2. The V gene's germline CDR1 is SGDLS and CDR2 YYNGEE. Trimming removed 0 bases from V and 3 bases from J; junction bases left unmatched: 13. This CDR3 contains 19 residues. CDR3: CASSVEGGASGSLTDTQYF. The CDR3 region has the DNA TGTGCCAGCAGCGTAGAGGGGGGGGCTAGCGGGAGTTTAACAGATACGCAGTATTTT. Full variable domain (rest looked up from reference TRBV9 and TRBJ2-3): DSGVTQTPKHLITATGQRVTLRCSPRSGDLSVYWYQQSLDQGLQFLIQYYNGEERAKGNILERFSAQQFPDLHSELNLSSLELGDSALYFCASSVEGGASGSLTDTQYFGPGTRLTVL.

The chain combines TRBV7-3 with TRBJ2-1; D is unclear. Germline-derived CDR1 and CDR2 are SGHTA and FQGTGA. Between the trimmed V and J ends, which lost 0 bases and 0 bases, there was a span of 6 bases. The CDR3 is 15 amino acids. The CDR3 protein is CASSLTLSSYNEQFF. The CDR3 nucleotides are TGTGCCAGCAGCTTAACGTTAAGCTCCTACAATGAGCAGTTCTTC. The full variable domain, its missing parts supplied by reference TRBV7-3 and TRBJ2-1, is GAGVSQTPSNKVTEKGKYVELRCDPISGHTALYWYRQSLGQGPEFLIYFQGTGAADDSGLPNDRFFAVRPEGSVSTLKIQRTERGDSAVYLCASSLTLSSYNEQFFGPGTRLTVL.

The sample holds one count of this clone. The chain combines TRBV29-1 with TRBJ1-6; perhaps TRBD1 as D (5 bases). Germline CDR1 reads SQVTM; CDR2 reads ANQGSEA. The CDR3 length is 16 residues. Between the trimmed V and J ends, which lost 5 bases and 8 bases, there was a span of 22 bases. The CDR3 DNA follows: TGCAGCGTTTGGGGACGCCATTGGAAAAACTATTCACCCCTCCACTTT. This gives the protein CSVWGRHWKNYSPLHF.

The chain employs TRBV28 and TRBJ1-5; tentatively, D is TRBD1 (5 bases). CDR1 is MDHEN and CDR2 is SYDVKM in the germline V gene. V was trimmed by 5 bases and J by 11 bases, leaving 13 bases between them. The CDR3 is made up of 12 amino acids. The CDR3 nucleotides are TGTGCCAGCAGTGGGGGTCAACTTGCCCAGCATTTT. It translates to CASSGGQLAQHF.

In its sample, this clone is medium-sized (0.01 to 0.1%). The chain carries TRBV29-1 and TRBJ1-2; TRBD1 might be the D (5 bases). The CDR3 runs 15 residues. Germline loops: CDR1 SQVTM, CDR2 ANQGSEA. The V end lost 4 bases, the J end lost 4 bases, and 19 bases lay between the germline ends. CDR3 DNA sequence: TGCAGCGTTGGCGACAGTATATTGACAACCTATGGCTACACCTTC. Translated: CSVGDSILTTYGYTF.

The CDR3 DNA follows: TGCGCCAGCAGCTTCGCCACAGGGCCGCCAGAGACCCAGTACTTC. This gives the protein CASSFATGPPETQYF. This sequence joins TRBV5-1 and TRBJ2-5; possibly TRBD1 for D (6 bases). V was pared by 2 bases and J by 4 bases, with 15 bases between. Germline V gene sequence: CDR1 SGHRS, CDR2 YFSETQ. The CDR3 has 15 amino acids.

V gene TRBV9 combines with J gene TRBJ1-3; the D is unclear. The germline gives CDR1 SGDLS, CDR2 YYNGEE. Deletions cut 0 bases from V and 0 bases from J, with 19 bases between. The CDR3 sequence is 19 residues long. CDR3 region: CASSVGLLRPPYSGNTIYF. The CDR3 DNA reads as TGTGCCAGCAGCGTAGGTTTATTAAGACCCCCCTACTCTGGAAACACCATATATTTT.

The rearrangement joins TRBV2 to TRBJ2-1; D possibly corresponds to TRBD2 (7 bases). The germline V gene has CDR1 SNHLY and CDR2 FYNNEI. The CDR3 totals 15 residues. Trimming removed 5 bases from V and 4 bases from J, with 15 bases in between. The CDR3 is CASSFGGTKYNEQFF. CDR3 nucleotides: TGTGCCAGCAGTTTCGGGGGGACAAAATACAATGAGCAGTTCTTC.

The chain employs TRBV11-2 and TRBJ2-1; 10 bases fit TRBD2. Trimming removed 0 bases from V and 0 bases from J; junction bases left unmatched: 2. The length of the CDR3 is 17 residues. CDR1 SGHAT and CDR2 FQNNGV come from the germline V gene. Written as DNA, the CDR3 is TGTGCCAGCAGCTTAGATTCTAGCGGGAGCTCCTACAATGAGCAGTTCTTC. Residues: CASSLDSSGSSYNEQFF.

The chain employs TRBV20-1 and TRBJ2-7; D is perhaps TRBD2 (6 bases). Germline assignment: CDR1 DFQATT and CDR2 SNEGSKA (reference sequence). This CDR3 region has 11 residues. Trimming removed 5 bases at V and 4 bases at J, with 9 bases between. The CDR3 loop is CSASGTYEQYF. The CDR3 DNA sequence: TGCAGTGCTTCCGGGACTTACGAGCAGTACTTC.

V and J are TRBV7-6 and TRBJ1-1; the D is unclear. This CDR3 contains 13 residues. Germline values: CDR1 SGHVS, CDR2 FNYEAQ. Trimming pared 5 bases from V and 4 bases from J, leaving 11 bases between. This CDR3 reads CASSPQHGTEAFF. In nucleotides, the CDR3 is TGTGCCAGCAGCCCCCAACACGGCACTGAAGCTTTCTTT.

The chain carries TRBV6-6 and TRBJ2-7; 9 bases agree with TRBD1. The CDR3 covers 13 residues. Germline V gene data show CDR1 as MNHNY and CDR2 as SVGAGI (reference sequence). J was trimmed by 4 bases and V by 6 bases; bases with no gene match: 4. DNA for the CDR3: TGTGCCAGCAGCTGGACAGGGGTTTACGAGCAGTACTTC. This gives the protein CASSWTGVYEQYF.

The chain uses TRBV7-6 and TRBJ2-1; 9 positions match TRBD2. Germline-derived CDR1 and CDR2 are SGHVS and FNYEAQ. The V and J ends lost 5 bases and 7 bases, in that order; junction bases with no gene match: 12. CDR3 length equals 16 residues. CDR3 sequence (DNA): TGTGCCAGCAGCCCCCTTCAAGCGGGGGGCGGGAATGAGCAGTTCTTC. This translates into CASSPLQAGGGNEQFF.

This chain links TRBV6-5 with TRBJ1-5, with 7 positions matching TRBD1. The CDR3 consists of 14 residues. CDR1 is MNHEY, CDR2 SVGAGI, per germline. The trim removed 6 bases at V and 3 bases at J, leaving 5 bases unmatched. The CDR3: CASSATGLNQPQHF. The DNA for the CDR3 is TGTGCCAGCAGCGCGACAGGGCTCAATCAGCCCCAGCATTTT.

CDR3 nucleotide sequence: TGTGCCAGCAGCTTTGGCCCGGGACAGGGACCCTACAATGAGCAGTTCTTC. Protein sequence: CASSFGPGQGPYNEQFF. This chain uses TRBV11-2 with TRBJ2-1; 9 bases line up with TRBD1. This CDR3 has 17 residues. V trimming: 3 bases; J trimming: 2 bases; junction bases outside the gene matches: 8. Per the germline V gene, CDR1 is SGHAT and CDR2 is FQNNGV.

The V and J genes are TRBV11-2 and TRBJ1-3; D not resolved. CDR3 length equals 18 residues. Between the trimmed V and J ends, which lost 4 bases and 1 base, there was a span of 20 bases. In germline, CDR1 is SGHAT, CDR2 FQNNGV. The CDR3 coding sequence is TGTGCCAGCAGCTCCTCTTTTCAGTACCTTGGATCTGGAAACACCATATATTTT. Protein sequence: CASSSSFQYLGSGNTIYF.

The chain recombines TRBV2 with TRBJ2-5; a possible D gene is TRBD2 (5 bases). This CDR3 has 14 amino acids. Germline CDR1 and CDR2: SNHLY and FYNNEI. Trimming pared 8 bases from V and 7 bases from J, leaving 20 bases between. The CDR3 here is CASARALLDGTQYF. The CDR3 coding sequence is TGTGCCAGCGCGCGGGCACTACTAGATGGGACCCAGTACTTC.

The V and J genes are TRBV7-9 and TRBJ2-1, with a tentative D call TRBD1 (6 bases). Germline-derived CDR1 and CDR2 are SEHNR and FQNEAQ (reference sequence). The CDR3 has 17 residues. V lost 0 bases, J lost 5 bases, and 17 bases lay in between. This CDR3 is CASSLAWGLAFNNEQFF. CDR3 in DNA: TGTGCCAGCAGCTTAGCCTGGGGGCTAGCTTTTAACAATGAGCAGTTCTTC. Looking up the rest from reference TRBV7-9 and TRBJ2-1 gives the full variable domain: DTGVSQNPRHKITKRGQNVTFRCDPISEHNRLYWYRQTLGQGPEFLTYFQNEAQLEKSRLLSDRFSAERPKGSFSTLEIQRTEQGDSAMYLCASSLAWGLAFNNEQFFGPGTRLTVL.

By frequency in the sample, this clone is medium-sized. The rearrangement joins TRBV7-9 to TRBJ2-2, with D hard to call. Trimming took off 5 bases at V and 3 bases at J, with 16 bases between the two ends. From germline, CDR1 is SEHNR and CDR2 FQNEAQ (reference sequence). This CDR3 has 16 residues. CDR3 bases: TGTGCCAGCAGCCCAAGGATTTTTTTGGACACCGGGGAGCTGTTTTTT. Protein sequence: CASSPRIFLDTGELFF. Together with reference TRBV7-9 and TRBJ2-2, the CDR3 gives the full variable domain: DTGVSQNPRHKITKRGQNVTFRCDPISEHNRLYWYRQTLGQGPEFLTYFQNEAQLEKSRLLSDRFSAERPKGSFSTLEIQRTEQGDSAMYLCASSPRIFLDTGELFFGEGSRLTVL.

The chain couples TRBV15 to TRBJ1-2; 9 bases are shared with TRBD1. CDR1 is LNHNV and CDR2 is YYDKDF in the germline V gene (reference sequence). The junction had 4 bases not matched to a gene; V was cut back by 3 bases and J by 5 bases. The CDR3 contains 14 residues. The CDR3 DNA is TGTGCCACCAGCAGGGGACAGGGAGAGTATGGCTACACCTTC. Its translation: CATSRGQGEYGYTF.

The chain recombines TRBV30 with TRBJ2-3; weak D call: TRBD2 (6 bases). The ends were cut back, 2 bases at V and 3 bases at J, with 12 bases in the middle. Germline V lookup: CDR1 GTSNPN, CDR2 SVGIG (reference sequence). This CDR3 comprises 14 residues. The CDR3 region is CAWSRLERTDTQYF. The DNA for the CDR3 is TGTGCCTGGAGTAGACTAGAACGAACAGATACGCAGTATTTT.

V and J are TRBV5-1 and TRBJ1-4; 9 bases align to TRBD1. V shed 4 bases and J 8 bases; nucleotides not matched to a gene: 9. Per the germline V gene, CDR1 is SGHRS and CDR2 is YFSETQ. This CDR3 is built from 15 residues. Here the CDR3 reads CASSLQGAGSEKLFF. The DNA of the CDR3 is TGCGCCAGCAGCCTACAGGGGGCCGGGTCCGAAAAACTGTTTTTT.

V is TRBV6-4 and J is TRBJ2-1; D call uncertain. Deletions cut 3 bases from V and 0 bases from J, with 9 bases between. This CDR3 spans 15 amino acids. Germline CDR1 MRHNA, CDR2 SNTAGT. Here the CDR3 reads CASSERPDSYNEQFF. As DNA, the CDR3 is TGTGCCAGCAGTGAGAGGCCGGACTCCTACAATGAGCAGTTCTTC.

The CDR3 DNA reads as TGTGCCAGCAGCTTGGAACTGAACACCGGGGAGCTGTTTTTT. Translated, it gives CASSLELNTGELFF. This rearrangement joins TRBV5-4 to TRBJ2-2; D ambiguous. CDR3 length equals 14 residues. The germline V gene has CDR1 SGHNT and CDR2 YYREEE (reference sequence). Trimming left V 0 bases short and J 1 base short, with 4 bases between.

The J gene is TRBJ1-2, the V gene TRBV19, with D possibly matching TRBD1 (6 bases). Deletions cut 1 base from V and 6 bases from J, with 12 bases between. Germline-derived CDR1 and CDR2 are LNHDA and SQIVND (reference sequence). There are 14 residues in the CDR3. Written as DNA, the CDR3 is TGTGCCAGTAGTATAGTAGGGGGATCAAATGGCTACACCTTC. Its translation is CASSIVGGSNGYTF.